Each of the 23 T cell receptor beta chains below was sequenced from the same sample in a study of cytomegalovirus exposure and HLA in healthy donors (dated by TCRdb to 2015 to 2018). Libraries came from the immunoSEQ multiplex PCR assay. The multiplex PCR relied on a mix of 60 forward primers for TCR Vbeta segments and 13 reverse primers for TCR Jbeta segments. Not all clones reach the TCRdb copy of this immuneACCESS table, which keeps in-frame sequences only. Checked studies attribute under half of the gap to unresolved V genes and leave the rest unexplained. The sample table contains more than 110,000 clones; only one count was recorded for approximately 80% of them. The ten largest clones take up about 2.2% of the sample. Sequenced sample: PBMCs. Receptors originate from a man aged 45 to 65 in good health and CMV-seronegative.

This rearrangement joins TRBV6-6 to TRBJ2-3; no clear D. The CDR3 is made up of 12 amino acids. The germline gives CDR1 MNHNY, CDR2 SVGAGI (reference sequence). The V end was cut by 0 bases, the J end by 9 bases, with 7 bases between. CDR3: CASSYSEETQYF. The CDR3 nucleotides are TGTGCCAGCAGTTACTCCGAGGAGACGCAGTATTTT.

The CDR3 protein is CASSRDNRNQPQHF. CDR3 nucleotide sequence: TGTGCCAGCAGTCGGGACAATCGGAATCAGCCCCAGCATTTT. The chain has TRBV28 and TRBJ1-5; TRBD1 is a possible D gene (6 bases). Trimming removed 5 bases from V and 4 bases from J, with 12 bases in between. Looked up from germline, CDR1 is MDHEN and CDR2 is SYDVKM. This CDR3 contains 14 residues.

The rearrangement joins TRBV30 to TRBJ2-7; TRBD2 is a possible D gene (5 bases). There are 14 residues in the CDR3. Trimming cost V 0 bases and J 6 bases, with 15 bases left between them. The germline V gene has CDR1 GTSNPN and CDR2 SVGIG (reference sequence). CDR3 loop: CAWSVRGSKGEQYF. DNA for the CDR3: TGTGCCTGGAGTGTACGAGGGAGCAAGGGCGAGCAGTACTTC. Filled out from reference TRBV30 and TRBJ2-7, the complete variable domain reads SQTIHQWPATLVQPVGSPLSLECTVEGTSNPNLYWYRQAAGRGLQLLFYSVGIGQISSEVPQNLSASRPQDRQFILSSKKLLLSDSGFYLCAWSVRGSKGEQYFGPGTRLTVT.

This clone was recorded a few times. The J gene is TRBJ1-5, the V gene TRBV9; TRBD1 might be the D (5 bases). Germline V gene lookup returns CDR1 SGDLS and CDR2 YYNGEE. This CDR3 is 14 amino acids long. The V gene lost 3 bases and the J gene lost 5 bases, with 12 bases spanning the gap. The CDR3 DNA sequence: TGTGCCAGCAGCGAGCAGGGTTCCGATCAGCCCCAGCATTTT. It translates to CASSEQGSDQPQHF.

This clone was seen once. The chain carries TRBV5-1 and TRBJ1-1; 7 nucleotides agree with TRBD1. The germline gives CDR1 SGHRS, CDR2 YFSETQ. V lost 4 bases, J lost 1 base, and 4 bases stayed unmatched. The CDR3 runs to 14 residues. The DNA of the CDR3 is TGCGCCAGCAGCAAAGGACAGGAGAACACTGAAGCTTTCTTT. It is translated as CASSKGQENTEAFF. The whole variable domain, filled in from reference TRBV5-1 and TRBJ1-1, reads KAGVTQTPRYLIKTRGQQVTLSCSPISGHRSVSWYQQTPGQGLQFLFEYFSETQRNKGNFPGRFSGRQFSNSRSEMNVSTLELGDSALYLCASSKGQENTEAFFGQGTRLTVV.

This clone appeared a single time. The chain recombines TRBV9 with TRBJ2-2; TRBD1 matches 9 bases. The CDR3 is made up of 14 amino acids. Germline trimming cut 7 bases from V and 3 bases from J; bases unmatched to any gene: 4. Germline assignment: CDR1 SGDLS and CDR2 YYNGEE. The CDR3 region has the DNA TGTGCCAGCCACAGGGGGCTGGACACCGGGGAGCTGTTTTTT. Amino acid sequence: CASHRGLDTGELFF.

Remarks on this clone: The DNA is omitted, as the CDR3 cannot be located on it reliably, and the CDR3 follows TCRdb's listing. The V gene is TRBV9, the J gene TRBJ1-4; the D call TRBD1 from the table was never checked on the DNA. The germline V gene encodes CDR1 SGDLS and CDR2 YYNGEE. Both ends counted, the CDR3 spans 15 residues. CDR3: CASSVGSGAFEGLFF.

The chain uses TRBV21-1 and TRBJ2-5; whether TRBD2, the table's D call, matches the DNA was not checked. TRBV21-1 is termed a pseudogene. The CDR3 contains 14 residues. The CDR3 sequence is CASSARGARGTQYF. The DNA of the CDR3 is TGTGCCAGCAGCGCCCGGGGGGCTCGAGGGACCCAGTACTTC.

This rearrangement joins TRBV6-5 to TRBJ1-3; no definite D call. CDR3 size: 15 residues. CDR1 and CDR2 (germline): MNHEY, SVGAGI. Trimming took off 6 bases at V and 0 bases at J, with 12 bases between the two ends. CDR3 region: CASRDTFLSGNTIYF. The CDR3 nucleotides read TGTGCCAGCAGAGACACATTCCTCTCTGGAAACACCATATATTTT.

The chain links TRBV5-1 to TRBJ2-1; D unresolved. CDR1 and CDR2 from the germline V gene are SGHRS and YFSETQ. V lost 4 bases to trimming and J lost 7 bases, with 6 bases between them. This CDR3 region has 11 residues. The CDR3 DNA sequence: TGCGCCAGCAGCCTAAAGAATGAGCAGTTCTTC. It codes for CASSLKNEQFF.

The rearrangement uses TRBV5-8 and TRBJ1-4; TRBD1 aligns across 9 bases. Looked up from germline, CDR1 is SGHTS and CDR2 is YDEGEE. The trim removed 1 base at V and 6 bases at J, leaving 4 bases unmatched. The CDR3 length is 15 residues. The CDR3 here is CASSLYRDRDEKLFF. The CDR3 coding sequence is TGTGCCAGCAGCTTGTACCGGGACAGGGATGAAAAACTGTTTTTT.

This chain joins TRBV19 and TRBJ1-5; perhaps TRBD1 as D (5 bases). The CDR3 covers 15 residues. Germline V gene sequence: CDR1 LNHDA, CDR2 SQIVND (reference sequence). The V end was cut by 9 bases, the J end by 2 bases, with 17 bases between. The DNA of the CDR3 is TGTGCCAGCCTCTCACAGGAGGGTCGCAATCAGCCCCAGCATTTT. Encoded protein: CASLSQEGRNQPQHF.

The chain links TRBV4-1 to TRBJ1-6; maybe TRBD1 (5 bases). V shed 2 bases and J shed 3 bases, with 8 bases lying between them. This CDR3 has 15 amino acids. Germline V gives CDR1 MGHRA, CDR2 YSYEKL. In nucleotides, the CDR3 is TGCGCCAGCAGCCAACCCAGGGACTATAATTCACCCCTCCACTTT. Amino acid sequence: CASSQPRDYNSPLHF.

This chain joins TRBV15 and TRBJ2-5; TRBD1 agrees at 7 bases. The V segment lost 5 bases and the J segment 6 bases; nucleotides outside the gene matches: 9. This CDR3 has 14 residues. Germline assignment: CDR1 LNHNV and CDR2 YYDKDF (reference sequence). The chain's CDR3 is CATSPTGNAKTQYF. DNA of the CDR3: TGTGCCACCAGCCCGACAGGGAATGCGAAGACCCAGTACTTC.

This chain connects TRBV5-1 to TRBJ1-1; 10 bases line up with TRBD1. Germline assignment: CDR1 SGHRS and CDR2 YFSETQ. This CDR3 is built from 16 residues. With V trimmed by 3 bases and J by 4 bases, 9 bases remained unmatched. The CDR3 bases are TGCGCCAGCAGCTGGTGGACAGGGGGTGGGGGCACTGAAGCTTTCTTT. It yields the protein CASSWWTGGGGTEAFF.

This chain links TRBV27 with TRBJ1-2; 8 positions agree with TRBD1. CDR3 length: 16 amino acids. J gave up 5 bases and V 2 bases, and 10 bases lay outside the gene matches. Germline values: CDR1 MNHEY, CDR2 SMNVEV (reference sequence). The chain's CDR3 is CASSLISGGVWYGYTF. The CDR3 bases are TGTGCCAGCAGTTTAATTTCAGGGGGCGTTTGGTATGGCTACACCTTC.

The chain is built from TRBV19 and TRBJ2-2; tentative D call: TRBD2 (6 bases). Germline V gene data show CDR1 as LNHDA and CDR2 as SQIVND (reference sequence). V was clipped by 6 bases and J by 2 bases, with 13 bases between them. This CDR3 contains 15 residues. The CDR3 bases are TGTGCCAGTAGGAACGGGAGATTAAACACCGGGGAGCTGTTTTTT. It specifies CASRNGRLNTGELFF.

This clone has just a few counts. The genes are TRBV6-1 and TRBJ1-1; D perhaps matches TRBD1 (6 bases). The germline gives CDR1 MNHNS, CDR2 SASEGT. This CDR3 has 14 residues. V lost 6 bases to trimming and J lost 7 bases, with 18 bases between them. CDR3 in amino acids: CASSYRDRQDEAFF. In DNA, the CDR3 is TGTGCCAGCAGCTACCGGGACCGACAGGATGAAGCTTTCTTT.

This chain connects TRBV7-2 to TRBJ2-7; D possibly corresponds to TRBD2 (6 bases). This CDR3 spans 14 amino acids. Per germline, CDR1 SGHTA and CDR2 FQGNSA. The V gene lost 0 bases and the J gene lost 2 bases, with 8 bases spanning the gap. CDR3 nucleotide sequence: TGTGCCAGCAGCTTAGCGCGGGAAACCTACGAGCAGTACTTC. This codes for CASSLARETYEQYF.

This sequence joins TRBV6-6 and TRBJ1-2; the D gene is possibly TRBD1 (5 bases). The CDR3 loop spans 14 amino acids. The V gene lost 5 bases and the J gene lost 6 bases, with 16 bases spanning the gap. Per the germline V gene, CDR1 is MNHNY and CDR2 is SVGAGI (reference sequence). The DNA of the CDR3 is TGTGCCAGCAGTGGTCAGGGTGCACGAAATGGCTACACCTTC. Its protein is CASSGQGARNGYTF.

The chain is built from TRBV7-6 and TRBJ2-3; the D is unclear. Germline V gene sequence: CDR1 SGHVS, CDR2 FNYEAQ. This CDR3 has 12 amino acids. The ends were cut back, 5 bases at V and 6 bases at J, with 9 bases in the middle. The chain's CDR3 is CASSPLQDTQYF. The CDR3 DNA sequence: TGTGCCAGCAGCCCCCTCCAGGATACGCAGTATTTT.

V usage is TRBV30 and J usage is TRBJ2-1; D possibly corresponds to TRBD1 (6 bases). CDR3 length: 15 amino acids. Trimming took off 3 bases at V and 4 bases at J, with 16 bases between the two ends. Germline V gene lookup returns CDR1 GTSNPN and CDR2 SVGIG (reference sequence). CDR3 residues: CAWSKGHGKYNEQFF. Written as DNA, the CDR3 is TGTGCCTGGAGCAAGGGACACGGAAAGTACAATGAGCAGTTCTTC.

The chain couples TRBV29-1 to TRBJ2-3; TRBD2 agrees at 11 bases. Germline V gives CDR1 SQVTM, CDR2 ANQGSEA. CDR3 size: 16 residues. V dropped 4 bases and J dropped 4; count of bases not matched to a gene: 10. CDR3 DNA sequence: TGCAGCGTTGCTCAGACTAGCGGGGAGTCCTCAGATACGCAGTATTTT. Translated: CSVAQTSGESSDTQYF.